This is a list of T cell receptor beta chains from one sample in a study of T cell repertoires in aging, cancer and after chemotherapy. TCRdb independently ran MiXCR on the multiplex PCR reads; one entry per CDR3 protein. Of 520 or so distinct CDR3 sequences in the sample, approximately 16% were seen once. Sequences were obtained from blood. The origin of the receptors is a human donor with a blood cancer. Both conserved end residues are part of each CDR3. A D gene is named only where the DNA matches it firmly. The listing skips clone size in some rows; elsewhere it reads once, few, many or a size class.

D gene | J gene | V gene | clone size | CDR3 protein | CDR3 DNA
. | TRBJ2-1 | TRBV12-3/TRBV12-4 | large | CASRSRGGYNEQFF | TGTGCCAGCAGGTCCCGCGGAGGGTACAATGAGCAGTTCTTC
. | TRBJ2-3 | TRBV5-4 | . | CASSLAGASTDTQYF | TGTGCCAGCAGCTTGGCGGGGGCTAGCACAGATACGCAGTATTTT
. | TRBJ1-2 | TRBV19 | large | CASSMPQGTGYTF | TGTGCCAGTAGTATGCCACAGGGAACCGGCTACACCTTC
. | TRBJ1-2 | TRBV19 | large | CASSTPGLPYGYTF | TGTGCCAGTAGCACCCCAGGGCTGCCCTATGGCTACACCTTC
. | TRBJ1-4 | TRBV7-9 | medium-sized | CASSLGHINEKLFF | TGTGCCAGCAGCTTGGGACATATAAATGAAAAACTGTTTTTT
TRBD2 | TRBJ2-3 | TRBV11-3 | few | CASSFLLAGVGDTQYF | TGTGCCAGCAGCTTTCTTCTAGCGGGGGTTGGAGATACGCAGTATTTT
TRBD2 | TRBJ2-1 | TRBV20-1 | hyperexpanded | CSADLILAGGGNEQFF | TGCAGTGCCGATTTGATACTAGCGGGGGGGGGCAATGAGCAGTTCTTC
TRBD1 | TRBJ1-1 | TRBV12-3/TRBV12-4 | large | CASSLGQVVNTEAFF | TGTGCCAGCAGTCTCGGACAGGTCGTGAACACTGAAGCTTTCTTT
TRBD1 | TRBJ2-2 | TRBV6-2/TRBV6-3 | large | CASSTDRVPSSSTGELFF | TGTGCCAGCAGCACGGACAGGGTCCCCAGCTCGAGCACCGGGGAGCTGTTTTTT
. | TRBJ2-5 | TRBV30 | large | CACIQGASLETQYF | TGTGCCTGTATTCAGGGAGCCTCACTAGAGACCCAGTACTTC
TRBD1 | TRBJ2-5 | TRBV27 | . | CASSLSRTGGETQYF | TGTGCCAGCAGTTTATCGAGGACAGGGGGGGAGACCCAGTACTTC
. | TRBJ2-7 | TRBV11-1 | . | CASSLAGASYEQYF | TGTGCCAGCAGCTTGGCCGGGGCGAGCTACGAGCAGTACTTC
TRBD1 | TRBJ1-1 | TRBV4-2 | medium-sized | CASSPGQYTEAFF | TGTGCCAGCAGCCCGGGACAGTACACTGAAGCTTTCTTT
TRBD1 | TRBJ2-1 | TRBV12-3/TRBV12-4 | large | CASSLQGVGNEQFF | TGTGCCAGCAGTTTACAGGGGGTGGGGAATGAGCAGTTCTTC
. | TRBJ1-2 | TRBV6-6 | large | CASRNTVNYGYTF | TGTGCCAGCAGGAATACAGTAAACTATGGCTACACCTTC